This TCR beta chain was identified in a study of shared clonotypes between healthy human individuals. Overall study findings and caveats: Larger estimated richness was generally recorded for naive subsets relative to memory subsets.

Here immunoSEQ multiplex PCR was the method, and the copy in TCRdb shows in-frame clones only, minus some. The repertoire holds roughly 2.2 million clones, with roughly 93% as singletons. Concerning this clone: Its antigen is not identified.

Germline V gene data show CDR1 as SQVTM and CDR2 as ANQGSEA. With 5 bases clipped from V and 6 bases from J, the junction kept 18 bases outside the gene matches. This CDR3 spans 16 amino acids. The material sequenced was naive CD4+ T cells from PBMCs. Noted subset: CD45RA+ positively selected. This receptor was obtained from a young man in good health. Some clones in this sample may be carry-over from other donors' samples. The V gene is TRBV29-1, the J gene TRBJ2-7, with 8 bases identical to TRBD2. DNA of the CDR3: TGCAGCGTTAAAAGGGGGGTTAGCGGGATCGTCGCCGAGCAGTACTTC. Residues: CSVKRGVSGIVAEQYF.